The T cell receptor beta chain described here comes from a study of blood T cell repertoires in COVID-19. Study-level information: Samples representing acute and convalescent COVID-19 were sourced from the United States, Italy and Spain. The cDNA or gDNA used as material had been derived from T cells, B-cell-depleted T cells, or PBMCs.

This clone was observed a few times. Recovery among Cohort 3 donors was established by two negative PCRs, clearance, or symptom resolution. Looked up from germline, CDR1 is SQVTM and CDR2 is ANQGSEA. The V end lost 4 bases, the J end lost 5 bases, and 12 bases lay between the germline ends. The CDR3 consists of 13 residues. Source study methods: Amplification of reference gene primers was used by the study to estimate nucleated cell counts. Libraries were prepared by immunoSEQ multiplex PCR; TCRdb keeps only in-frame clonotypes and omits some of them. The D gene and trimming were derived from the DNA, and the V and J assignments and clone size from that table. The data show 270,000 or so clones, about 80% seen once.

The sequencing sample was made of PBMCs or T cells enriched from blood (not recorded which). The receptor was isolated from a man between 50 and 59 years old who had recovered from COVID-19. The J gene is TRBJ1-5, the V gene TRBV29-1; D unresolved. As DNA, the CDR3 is TGCAGCGTTGTGGGAGTACCCGATCAGCCCCAGCATTTT. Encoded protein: CSVVGVPDQPQHF.